Listed below are T cell receptor beta chains from one sample, sequenced in a study of neurological immune-mediated disorders. MiXCR, applied by TCRdb to the 5' RACE reads, yields one record per CDR3 protein. This sample yields about 80,000 distinct CDR3 sequences, of which around 6% are seen a single time; 7.9% belongs to the top ten. Source material: PBMCs. These receptors originate from a woman aged 60-75 years with multiple sclerosis. CDR3s include the opening cysteine and the closing phenylalanine or tryptophan. The D gene is left open where the match is weak. The size field is filled for only some rows; it gives once, few, many or a size class.

j_call	v_call	clone_size	d_call	cdr3_nt	cdr3_aa
TRBJ2-7	TRBV5-1	many	-	TGCGCCAGCAGCCTACCGGGGGGCCGCGAGCAGTACTTC	CASSLPGGREQYF
TRBJ1-1	TRBV28	many	-	TGTGCCAGCGGGTCCGGCGGCAGCATGAACACTGAAGCTTTCTTT	CASGSGGSMNTEAFF
TRBJ2-1	TRBV5-1	many	-	TGCGCCAGCAGCTGGACATCGTCCTACAATGAGCAGTTCTTC	CASSWTSSYNEQFF
TRBJ1-6	TRBV20-1	many	-	TGCAGTGCTAGAGGGGTTTCCTATAATTCACCCCTCCACTTT	CSARGVSYNSPLHF
TRBJ2-5	TRBV5-1	-	-	TGCGCCAGCAGCGTGGGAGGAGATACCCATTACTTC	CASSVGGDTHYF
TRBJ1-3	TRBV12-3/TRBV12-4	-	-	TGTGCCAGCAGGGGGTACTCTGGAAACACCATATATTTT	CASRGYSGNTIYF
TRBJ2-1	TRBV10-3	-	TRBD2	TGTGCCATCAGGGGACGGGTCGGGCGGCGGGGGGGCTACAATGAGCAGTTCTTC	CAIRGRVGRRGGYNEQFF
TRBJ2-1	TRBV2	-	-	TGTGCCAGCAGCAGAATGAATGAGCAGTTCTTC	CASSRMNEQFF
TRBJ2-7	TRBV3-1	few	TRBD2	TGTGCCAGCAGCCAAGGGCCCGGGGGGGGCGACGAGCAGTACTTC	CASSQGPGGGDEQYF
TRBJ2-1	TRBV30	-	TRBD2	TGTGCCTGGAGCCTGGGACTAGCGGGGGGCCGGAGGGCGCAGTTCTTC	CAWSLGLAGGRRAQFF
TRBJ1-2	TRBV20-1	many	TRBD1	TGCAGTGCTGACGACAGGGTGGACTATGGCTACACCTTC	CSADDRVDYGYTF
TRBJ2-1	TRBV9	many	-	TGTGCCAGCAGTCCGGGACGTGGGAGATACAATGAGCAGTTCTTC	CASSPGRGRYNEQFF
TRBJ2-7	TRBV7-9	many	-	TGTGCCAGCAATCCGGGACACCAGAACTACGAGCAGTACTTC	CASNPGHQNYEQYF
TRBJ2-1	TRBV20-1	many	TRBD2	TGCAGTGCTAGAAGGCGATTAGCGGGGGGTTCCAATGAGCAGTTCTTC	CSARRRLAGGSNEQFF
TRBJ2-7	TRBV29-1	medium-sized	-	TGCAGCGTTGATGAATGGGGAGAGCAGTACTTC	CSVDEWGEQYF
TRBJ2-1	TRBV12-3/TRBV12-4	many	-	TGTGCCAGCAGTTTCGGGCTAGCAGGCAATGAGCAGTTCTTC	CASSFGLAGNEQFF
TRBJ1-4	TRBV7-9	many	-	TGTGCCAGCAGCTTACCCAGGAGTAATGAAAAACTGTTTTTT	CASSLPRSNEKLFF
TRBJ2-3	TRBV20-1	many	-	TGCAGTGCTACAAAGGACAGAGCTAACACAGATACGCAGTATTTT	CSATKDRANTDTQYF
TRBJ1-5	TRBV19	many	-	TGTGCCAGTAGTGTCCCAAAGGGGCCCCAGCATTTT	CASSVPKGPQHF
TRBJ2-7	TRBV12-3/TRBV12-4	many	TRBD1	TGTGCCAGCAGTGACCGGGACAGGCAGTACGAGCAGTACTTC	CASSDRDRQYEQYF
TRBJ2-3	TRBV10-2	many	-	TGCGCCAGCAGGGACCCGGGACTCAGCACAGATACGCAGTATTTT	CASRDPGLSTDTQYF
TRBJ2-1	TRBV20-1	many	-	TGCAGTGCCACAGGGGGGGATTTATATGAGCAGTTCTTC	CSATGGDLYEQFF
TRBJ2-7	TRBV5-5	many	TRBD1	TGTGCCAGCAGCTTGGCGACAGGGATTGCCTACGAGCAGTACTTC	CASSLATGIAYEQYF
TRBJ2-7	TRBV9	many	-	TGTGCCAGCAGCGTAGAGGGGGTCGAACAGAGGGAGCAGTACTTC	CASSVEGVEQREQYF
TRBJ2-3	TRBV5-1	many	-	TGCGCCAGCAGCTTAAGGCCAGAACTTGGCTTTGATACGCAGTATTTT	CASSLRPELGFDTQYF
TRBJ1-2	TRBV12-3/TRBV12-4	many	-	TGTGCCAGCAGTTTTGGGGGGGGCCTCTATGGCTACACCTTC	CASSFGGGLYGYTF
TRBJ1-1	TRBV5-1	many	-	TGCGCCAGCAGCTTGGGGCGCGGTGCTAACACTGAAGCTTTCTTT	CASSLGRGANTEAFF
TRBJ2-5	TRBV2	many	TRBD1	TGTGCCAGCAGCCTTCCTGGACAGGGGCCACAAGAGACCCAGTACTTC	CASSLPGQGPQETQYF